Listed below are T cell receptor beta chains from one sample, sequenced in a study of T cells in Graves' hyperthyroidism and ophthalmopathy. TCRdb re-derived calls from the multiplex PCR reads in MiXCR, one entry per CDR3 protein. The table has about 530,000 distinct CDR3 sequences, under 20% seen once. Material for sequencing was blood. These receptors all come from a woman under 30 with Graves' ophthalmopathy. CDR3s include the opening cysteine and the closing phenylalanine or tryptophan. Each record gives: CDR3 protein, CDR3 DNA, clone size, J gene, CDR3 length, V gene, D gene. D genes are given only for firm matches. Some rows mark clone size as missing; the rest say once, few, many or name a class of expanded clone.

CDR3 protein: CASSLEAADNEKLFF
CDR3 DNA: TGTGCCAGCAGCTTGGAGGCAGCAGATAATGAAAAACTGTTTTTT
clone size: many
J gene: TRBJ1-4
CDR3 length: 15
V gene: TRBV5-8
D gene: -

CDR3 protein: CASRPTGGRPSGYTF
CDR3 DNA: TGTGCCAGCAGACCGACGGGGGGGCGACCGAGTGGCTACACCTTC
clone size: -
J gene: TRBJ1-2
CDR3 length: 15
V gene: TRBV6-2/TRBV6-3
D gene: -

CDR3 protein: CASTPLAGEANEQFF
CDR3 DNA: TGTGCCAGCACCCCCCTAGCGGGAGAAGCAAATGAGCAGTTCTTC
clone size: -
J gene: TRBJ2-1
CDR3 length: 15
V gene: TRBV9
D gene: TRBD2

CDR3 protein: CSALTSGDNYEQYF
CDR3 DNA: TGCAGTGCTCTGACTAGCGGGGATAACTACGAGCAGTACTTC
clone size: many
J gene: TRBJ2-7
CDR3 length: 14
V gene: TRBV20-1
D gene: TRBD2

CDR3 protein: CASSSGSEAFF
CDR3 DNA: TGCGCCAGCAGCTCAGGGTCTGAAGCTTTCTTT
clone size: many
J gene: TRBJ1-1
CDR3 length: 11
V gene: TRBV5-1
D gene: -

CDR3 protein: CASSTGTLDQPQHF
CDR3 DNA: TGTGCCAGCTCAACGGGCACCTTGGATCAGCCCCAGCATTTT
clone size: many
J gene: TRBJ1-5
CDR3 length: 14
V gene: TRBV18
D gene: -

CDR3 protein: CASSPEQGISYNEQFF
CDR3 DNA: TGTGCCAGCAGCCCCGAACAGGGGATCTCCTACAATGAGCAGTTCTTC
clone size: many
J gene: TRBJ2-1
CDR3 length: 16
V gene: TRBV7-2
D gene: TRBD1

CDR3 protein: CASSGRVKAKVEAFF
CDR3 DNA: TGTGCCAGTAGTGGCAGGGTTAAGGCTAAAGTTGAAGCTTTCTTT
clone size: -
J gene: TRBJ1-1
CDR3 length: 15
V gene: TRBV19
D gene: -

CDR3 protein: CASSLEVTYEQYF
CDR3 DNA: TGTGCCAGCAGCTTAGAGGTCACGTACGAGCAGTACTTC
clone size: many
J gene: TRBJ2-7
CDR3 length: 13
V gene: TRBV7-2
D gene: -

CDR3 protein: CASSEGLTVAGNTIYF
CDR3 DNA: TGTGCCAGCAGTGAAGGTTTGACAGTCGCTGGAAACACCATATATTTT
clone size: many
J gene: TRBJ1-3
CDR3 length: 16
V gene: TRBV2
D gene: -

CDR3 protein: CASSGRLANTGELFF
CDR3 DNA: TGTGCCAGCAGCGGGCGACTAGCGAACACCGGGGAGCTGTTTTTT
clone size: once
J gene: TRBJ2-2
CDR3 length: 15
V gene: TRBV11-2
D gene: -

CDR3 protein: CASSQQRSGETQYF
CDR3 DNA: TGTGCCAGCAGCCAACAGCGATCCGGGGAGACCCAGTACTTC
clone size: few
J gene: TRBJ2-5
CDR3 length: 14
V gene: TRBV7-2
D gene: -

CDR3 protein: CASTPGQGAYGYTF
CDR3 DNA: TGTGCCAGCACCCCAGGACAGGGCGCCTATGGCTACACCTTC
clone size: -
J gene: TRBJ1-2
CDR3 length: 14
V gene: TRBV7-9
D gene: TRBD1

CDR3 protein: CASSERQGNEKLFF
CDR3 DNA: TGTGCCAGCAGTGAGAGACAGGGTAATGAAAAACTGTTTTTT
clone size: -
J gene: TRBJ1-4
CDR3 length: 14
V gene: TRBV11-2
D gene: TRBD1

CDR3 protein: CASSPWVQGGTTDTQYF
CDR3 DNA: TGTGCCAGCTCACCGTGGGTTCAGGGCGGTACGACAGATACGCAGTATTTT
clone size: many
J gene: TRBJ2-3
CDR3 length: 17
V gene: TRBV18
D gene: -

CDR3 protein: CASSSPGQANYGYTF
CDR3 DNA: TGTGCCAGCAGCTCCCCCGGGCAGGCCAACTATGGCTACACCTTC
clone size: many
J gene: TRBJ1-2
CDR3 length: 15
V gene: TRBV7-8
D gene: -

CDR3 protein: CASSQTRGEQFF
CDR3 DNA: TGTGCCAGCAGCCAGACCCGCGGGGAGCAGTTCTTC
clone size: many
J gene: TRBJ2-1
CDR3 length: 12
V gene: TRBV27
D gene: -

CDR3 protein: CASSLAGERWETQYF
CDR3 DNA: TGCGCCAGCAGCTTAGCGGGCGAAAGATGGGAGACCCAGTACTTC
clone size: -
J gene: TRBJ2-5
CDR3 length: 15
V gene: TRBV4-1
D gene: TRBD2

CDR3 protein: CSLLSVSPNTEAFF
CDR3 DNA: TGCAGTCTCCTTAGCGTTTCGCCGAACACTGAAGCTTTCTTT
clone size: many
J gene: TRBJ1-1
CDR3 length: 14
V gene: TRBV20-1
D gene: -

CDR3 protein: CSARVDYSNQPQHF
CDR3 DNA: TGCAGTGCTAGGGTGGATTATAGCAATCAGCCCCAGCATTTT
clone size: -
J gene: TRBJ1-5
CDR3 length: 14
V gene: TRBV20-1
D gene: -

CDR3 protein: CASSPMGLAGNTDTQYF
CDR3 DNA: TGTGCCAGCAGCCCTATGGGACTAGCGGGGAACACAGATACGCAGTATTTT
clone size: -
J gene: TRBJ2-3
CDR3 length: 17
V gene: TRBV7-6
D gene: TRBD2

CDR3 protein: CASSYSRTGTSADTQYF
CDR3 DNA: TGTGCCAGCAGTTACTCGAGGACAGGGACCTCGGCCGATACGCAGTATTTT
clone size: many
J gene: TRBJ2-3
CDR3 length: 17
V gene: TRBV6-2/TRBV6-3
D gene: TRBD1

CDR3 protein: CATLGRPEGKKLFF
CDR3 DNA: TGTGCCACCCTCGGACGGCCTGAGGGTAAAAAACTGTTTTTT
clone size: -
J gene: TRBJ1-4
CDR3 length: 14
V gene: TRBV28
D gene: -

CDR3 protein: CSASVSWGEQFF
CDR3 DNA: TGCAGTGCTAGTGTCTCATGGGGTGAGCAGTTCTTC
clone size: many
J gene: TRBJ2-1
CDR3 length: 12
V gene: TRBV20-1
D gene: -

CDR3 protein: CASTQGATTEAFF
CDR3 DNA: TGTGCCAGTACACAGGGGGCTACCACTGAAGCTTTCTTT
clone size: -
J gene: TRBJ1-1
CDR3 length: 13
V gene: TRBV19
D gene: TRBD1

CDR3 protein: CAWSGKTSGYTGELFF
CDR3 DNA: TGTGCCTGGAGTGGGAAAACTAGCGGATACACCGGAGAGCTGTTTTTT
clone size: many
J gene: TRBJ2-2
CDR3 length: 16
V gene: TRBV30
D gene: TRBD2

CDR3 protein: CASSEDLADTQYF
CDR3 DNA: TGTGCCAGCAGCGAGGACCTCGCAGATACGCAGTATTTT
clone size: -
J gene: TRBJ2-3
CDR3 length: 13
V gene: TRBV14
D gene: -

CDR3 protein: CASSLEGDQRTETQYF
CDR3 DNA: TGCGCCAGCAGCTTGGAAGGGGACCAGAGGACAGAGACCCAGTACTTC
clone size: many
J gene: TRBJ2-5
CDR3 length: 16
V gene: TRBV5-1
D gene: -

CDR3 protein: CSARDQGLPAFF
CDR3 DNA: TGCAGTGCTAGAGATCAGGGCTTACCAGCTTTCTTT
clone size: many
J gene: TRBJ1-1
CDR3 length: 12
V gene: TRBV20-1
D gene: -

CDR3 protein: CASSASVPEGPLYGYTF
CDR3 DNA: TGTGCCAGCAGTGCATCCGTACCCGAGGGGCCCCTCTATGGCTACACCTTC
clone size: many
J gene: TRBJ1-2
CDR3 length: 17
V gene: TRBV2
D gene: -

CDR3 protein: CASSQGLTGRTEAFF
CDR3 DNA: TGTGCCAGCAGCCAAGGCCTGACAGGGAGGACTGAAGCTTTCTTT
clone size: many
J gene: TRBJ1-1
CDR3 length: 15
V gene: TRBV3-1
D gene: TRBD1

CDR3 protein: CASSRQLGTNYGYTF
CDR3 DNA: TGTGCCAGCAGTCGCCAGCTTGGGACTAACTATGGCTACACCTTC
clone size: -
J gene: TRBJ1-2
CDR3 length: 15
V gene: TRBV6-1
D gene: -

CDR3 protein: CASSRTVHQETQYF
CDR3 DNA: TGTGCCAGCAGTCGGACAGTTCATCAAGAGACCCAGTACTTC
clone size: -
J gene: TRBJ2-5
CDR3 length: 14
V gene: TRBV7-8
D gene: -

CDR3 protein: CAINPSDKASYEQYF
CDR3 DNA: TGTGCCATCAACCCTTCCGACAAGGCCTCCTACGAGCAGTACTTC
clone size: many
J gene: TRBJ2-7
CDR3 length: 15
V gene: TRBV28
D gene: -

CDR3 protein: CASSEDWGRHYGYTF
CDR3 DNA: TGTGCCAGCAGTGAAGATTGGGGGCGCCATTATGGCTACACCTTC
clone size: -
J gene: TRBJ1-2
CDR3 length: 15
V gene: TRBV6-1
D gene: -